This T cell receptor beta chain is from a study of OX40 agonist ivuxolimab in advanced cancers. Across the study: A mean age of around 63 years, range roughly 20 to 85, was recorded, and over 65% were male.

This clone has just a few counts. V was shortened by 0 bases and J by 8 bases, with 25 bases between the two germline ends. This CDR3 region has 18 residues. CDR1 is MGHRA and CDR2 is YSYEKL in the germline V gene. Using immunoSEQ multiplex PCR, the repertoire was profiled, and TCRdb retains in-frame clones only, with some absent. The profile shows about 26,000 clones, around 81% of them singletons. The genes are TRBV4-1 and TRBJ1-2; D perhaps matches TRBD1 (5 bases). This specimen was CD4+ or CD8+ T cells sorted from blood, taken in a trial of the OX40 agonist ivuxolimab. This TCR was sampled from an adult with an advanced solid tumor such as melanoma, head and neck, liver or kidney cancer. CDR3 amino acids: CASSQDRGKKAGMMGYTF. CDR3 sequence (DNA): TGCGCCAGCAGCCAAGATCGGGGCAAAAAGGCGGGTATGATGGGCTACACCTTC.